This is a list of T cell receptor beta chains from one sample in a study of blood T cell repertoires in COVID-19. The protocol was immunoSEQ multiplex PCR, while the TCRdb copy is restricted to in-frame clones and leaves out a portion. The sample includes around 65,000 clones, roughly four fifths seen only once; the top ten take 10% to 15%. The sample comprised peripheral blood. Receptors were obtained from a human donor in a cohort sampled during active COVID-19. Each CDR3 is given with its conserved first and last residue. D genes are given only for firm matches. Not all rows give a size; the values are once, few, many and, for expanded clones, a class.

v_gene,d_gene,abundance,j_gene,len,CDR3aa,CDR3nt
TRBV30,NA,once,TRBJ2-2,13,CAWSGRGTGELFF,TGTGCCTGGAGTGGGCGAGGGACCGGGGAGCTGTTTTTT
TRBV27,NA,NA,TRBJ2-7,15,CASSLSVLAGYEQYF,TGTGCCAGCAGTTTATCGGTTCTAGCAGGTTACGAGCAGTACTTC
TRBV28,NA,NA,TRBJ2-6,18,CASSSQQGSLTGANVLTF,TGTGCCAGCAGTTCCCAACAGGGTTCTTTAACTGGGGCCAACGTCCTGACTTTC
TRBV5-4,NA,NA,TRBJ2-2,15,CASSLGGMNTGELFF,TGTGCCAGCAGCTTGGGCGGAATGAACACCGGGGAGCTGTTTTTT
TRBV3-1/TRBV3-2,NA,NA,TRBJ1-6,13,CASSQDLNSPLHF,TGTGCCAGCAGCCAAGACCTAAATTCACCCCTCCACTTT
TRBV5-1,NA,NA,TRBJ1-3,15,CASSLAVSSGNTIYF,TGCGCCAGCAGCTTGGCCGTCAGCTCTGGAAACACCATATATTTT
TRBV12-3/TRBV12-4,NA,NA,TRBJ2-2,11,CASREAGELFF,TGTGCCAGCAGAGAGGCCGGGGAGCTGTTTTTT
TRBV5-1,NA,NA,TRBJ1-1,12,CASSEQGPEAFF,TGCGCCAGCAGCGAACAGGGCCCTGAAGCTTTCTTT
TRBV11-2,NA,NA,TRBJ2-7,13,CASTRTGSQEQYF,TGTGCCAGCACCCGCACCGGGTCTCAAGAGCAGTACTTC
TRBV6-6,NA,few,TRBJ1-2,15,CASSYSSPIYYGYTF,TGTGCCAGCAGTTACTCGAGCCCCATCTACTATGGCTACACCTTC
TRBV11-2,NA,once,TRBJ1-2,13,CASSFVPNYGYTF,TGTGCCAGCAGCTTCGTCCCTAACTATGGCTACACCTTC
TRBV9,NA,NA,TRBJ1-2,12,CASSHLSGGYTF,TGTGCCAGCAGCCACCTATCAGGGGGCTACACCTTC
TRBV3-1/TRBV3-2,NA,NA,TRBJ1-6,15,CASRDGGAWNSPLHF,TGTGCCAGCAGAGACGGTGGGGCTTGGAATTCACCCCTCCACTTT
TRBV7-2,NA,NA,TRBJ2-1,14,CASRPGGPYNEQFF,TGTGCCAGCAGACCCGGCGGGCCGTACAATGAGCAGTTCTTC
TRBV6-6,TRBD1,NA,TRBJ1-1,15,CASSYSQGGSTEAFF,TGTGCCAGCAGTTACTCGCAGGGGGGAAGTACTGAAGCTTTCTTT
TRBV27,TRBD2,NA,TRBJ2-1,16,CASSLGRLAGGNEQFF,TGTGCCAGCAGTTTAGGCCGACTAGCGGGGGGCAATGAGCAGTTCTTC
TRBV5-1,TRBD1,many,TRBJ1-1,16,CASSLNVQGANTEAFF,TGCGCCAGCAGCTTGAATGTACAGGGGGCAAACACTGAAGCTTTCTTT
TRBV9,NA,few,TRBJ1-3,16,CASSGTGGASGNTIYF,TGTGCCAGCAGCGGTACGGGGGGCGCGTCTGGAAACACCATATATTTT